Each of the 20 T cell receptor beta chains below was sequenced from the same sample in a study of control samples from healthy donors and cancer patients. TCRdb's copy holds only in-frame clones and misses some; the assay was immunoSEQ multiplex PCR. The sample holds about 140,000 clones, around 94% seen once. The specimen was blood. These receptors came from a man aged 40-55 years in good health.

The J gene is TRBJ2-3, the V gene TRBV18; D may be TRBD2 (6 bases). V was cut by 6 bases and J by 15 bases, with 31 bases left in between. CDR1 is KGHSH, CDR2 LQKENI, per germline. The CDR3 totals 16 residues. The CDR3 bases are TGTGCCAGCTCCTTGGGGGGTTCTCGGGGGAGATACGGCGCTTATTTT. It yields the protein CASSLGGSRGRYGAYF.

This clone was observed once. The rearrangement joins TRBV7-3 to TRBJ2-7, with D perhaps matching TRBD1 (5 bases). Trimming shortened V by 5 bases and J by 0 bases, and 14 bases separated the two germline ends. Germline CDR1 is SGHTA and CDR2 is FQGTGA. The CDR3 spans 15 residues. The DNA for the CDR3 is TGTGCCAGCAGCATATCTCTTACAGGCTCCTACGAGCAGTACTTC. As protein: CASSISLTGSYEQYF.

V gene TRBV15 combines with J gene TRBJ2-1; 11 bases fit TRBD2. The CDR3 is 18 amino acids. Per the germline V gene, CDR1 is LNHNV and CDR2 is YYDKDF (reference sequence). Trimming cost V 2 bases and J 3 bases; bases outside gene matches: 9. In nucleotides, the CDR3 is TGTGCCACCAGCAGAAATGATCGACTAGCGGGAATCTACAATGAGCAGTTCTTC. Its protein is CATSRNDRLAGIYNEQFF.

The chain has TRBV19 and TRBJ2-5; D is undetermined. The V and J ends lost 3 bases and 5 bases respectively, with 4 bases between them. Germline V gene data show CDR1 as LNHDA and CDR2 as SQIVND (reference sequence). This CDR3 contains 11 residues. The CDR3 DNA follows: TGTGCCAGTAGTATTAGGGAGACCCAGTACTTC. It codes for CASSIRETQYF.

The table lists this clone with a few counts. The V call is TRBV10-3, the J call TRBJ2-6; D gene uncertain. Deletions cut 2 bases from V and 2 bases from J, with 10 bases between. Germline V CDR1 and CDR2: ENHRY, SYGVKD. CDR3 length: 16 residues. The CDR3 region has the DNA TGTGCCATCAGTGAGCCTAAGAGGACTGGGGCCAACGTCCTGACTTTC. Protein: CAISEPKRTGANVLTF.

The chain links TRBV6-6 to TRBJ1-1, with unresolved D. Trimming pared 2 bases from V and 5 bases from J, leaving 6 bases between. Germline V gene data show CDR1 as MNHNY and CDR2 as SVGAGI (reference sequence). CDR3 length equals 12 residues. The CDR3 DNA sequence: TGTGCCAGCAGTTACGAGGAGACTGAAGCTTTCTTT. It codes for CASSYEETEAFF.

This clone was found once. The genes are TRBV9 and TRBJ1-6; D gene uncertain. The CDR3 extends over 12 amino acids. Between the trimmed V and J ends, which lost 3 bases and 8 bases, there was a span of 6 bases. Germline CDR1 SGDLS, CDR2 YYNGEE. CDR3 residues: CASSADDSPLHF. The CDR3 nucleotides read TGTGCCAGCAGCGCAGACGATTCACCCCTCCACTTT.

Note on this clone: Other DNA sequences in the sample encode the same CDR3. V gene TRBV13 combines with J gene TRBJ2-7; 12 bases agree with TRBD2. The CDR3 consists of 15 residues. After removal of 5 bases from V and 1 base from J, the junction contained 3 bases not matched to a gene. Germline CDR1 is PRHDT and CDR2 is FYEKMQ (reference sequence). Here the CDR3 DNA reads TGTGCCAGCAGCCCTGGACTAGCGGGGTCCTACGAGCAGTACTTC. It is translated as CASSPGLAGSYEQYF. The whole variable domain, remainder taken from reference TRBV13 and TRBJ2-7, is AAGVIQSPRHLIKEKRETATLKCYPIPRHDTVYWYQQGPGQDPQFLISFYEKMQSDKGSIPDRFSAQQFSDYHSELNMSSLELGDSALYFCASSPGLAGSYEQYFGPGTRLTVT.

The chain has TRBV9 and TRBJ1-6; 7 bases map to TRBD1. Germline CDR1 and CDR2: SGDLS and YYNGEE. CDR3 length: 14 residues. J was trimmed by 4 bases and V by 5 bases; bases with no gene match: 3. CDR3 region: CASSETGYNSPLHF. CDR3 in DNA: TGTGCCAGCAGTGAGACAGGGTATAATTCACCCCTCCACTTT.

This clone occurred a few times. The chain recombines TRBV19 with TRBJ1-1; the D is unclear. Germline V gene lookup returns CDR1 LNHDA and CDR2 SQIVND (reference sequence). The ends were cut back, 3 bases at V and 1 base at J, with 3 bases in the middle. This CDR3 comprises 12 residues. CDR3 sequence reads: CASSMGNTEAFF. The CDR3 region has the DNA TGTGCCAGTAGTATGGGGAACACTGAAGCTTTCTTT.

The chain recombines TRBV7-2 with TRBJ1-5; D unclear. From germline, CDR1 is SGHTA and CDR2 FQGNSA. V dropped 4 bases and J dropped 2 bases, with 12 bases sitting between them. The CDR3 is 15 residues long. Written as DNA, the CDR3 is TGTGCCAGCAGCTCCTCGATCCAGGGCAATCAGCCCCAGCATTTT. It yields the protein CASSSSIQGNQPQHF.

The CDR3 protein is CASRDWDLENFYGYTF. The CDR3 region has the DNA TGTGCCAGCAGAGACTGGGACTTAGAGAACTTCTATGGCTACACCTTC. This chain uses TRBV28 with TRBJ1-2; D is perhaps TRBD1 (5 bases). The CDR3 runs to 16 residues. Germline CDR1 is MDHEN and CDR2 is SYDVKM. Trimming took off 6 bases at V and 4 bases at J, with 21 bases between the two ends.

The chain couples TRBV24-1 to TRBJ1-5, with D possibly matching TRBD1 (5 bases). V lost 3 bases and J 3 bases, leaving 8 bases between the germline ends. This CDR3 contains 14 residues. CDR1 is KGHDR, CDR2 SFDVKD, per germline. CDR3 loop: CATSDQGYNQPQHF. The CDR3 DNA sequence: TGTGCCACCAGTGATCAGGGTTACAATCAGCCCCAGCATTTT.

The chain links TRBV28 to TRBJ2-3, with a tentative D call TRBD2 (6 bases). Between the trimmed V and J ends, which lost 4 bases and 4 bases, there was a span of 12 bases. Germline values: CDR1 MDHEN, CDR2 SYDVKM. The CDR3 extends over 14 amino acids. DNA for the CDR3: TGTGCCAGCAGTTACCCGAGGGAGGCAGATACGCAGTATTTT. It is translated as CASSYPREADTQYF.

V is TRBV6-6 and J is TRBJ1-5, with D perhaps TRBD1 (6 bases). Germline lookup yields CDR1 MNHNY and CDR2 SVGAGI (reference sequence). V shed 6 bases and J shed 0 bases, with 9 bases lying between them. The CDR3 totals 14 residues. DNA for the CDR3: TGTGCCAGCAGCGGGACATATAGCAATCAGCCCCAGCATTTT. Its protein product is CASSGTYSNQPQHF.

This chain connects TRBV20-1 to TRBJ1-2, with a tentative D call TRBD1 (6 bases). This CDR3 region has 11 residues. V lost 6 bases, J lost 4 bases, and 9 bases lay in between. Germline assignment: CDR1 DFQATT and CDR2 SNEGSKA (reference sequence). The CDR3 is CSARDIYGYTF. DNA for the CDR3: TGCAGTGCAAGGGACATCTATGGCTACACCTTC.

The chain combines TRBV11-2 with TRBJ2-7; D might be TRBD1 (5 bases). Per the germline V gene, CDR1 is SGHAT and CDR2 is FQNNGV. The CDR3 has 15 residues. Trimming took off 4 bases at V and 4 bases at J, with 17 bases between the two ends. The chain's CDR3 is CASSSLKGRRYEQYF. CDR3 nucleotide sequence: TGTGCCAGCAGCTCACTGAAGGGGCGTCGATACGAGCAGTACTTC.

This chain links TRBV5-4 with TRBJ1-5; possible D gene TRBD1, 6 bases. V was cut by 4 bases and J by 3 bases, with 17 bases left in between. Germline V lookup: CDR1 SGHNT, CDR2 YYREEE (reference sequence). The CDR3 consists of 16 residues. The CDR3: CASSLQEGGVNQPQHF. CDR3 DNA: TGTGCCAGCAGCCTGCAAGAGGGGGGAGTCAATCAGCCCCAGCATTTT.

This chain uses TRBV6-6 with TRBJ2-7; D is uncertain. V shed 0 bases and J shed 5 bases, with 2 bases lying between them. CDR1 is MNHNY and CDR2 is SVGAGI in the germline V gene (reference sequence). This CDR3 comprises 11 residues. CDR3 sequence: CASSYSNEQYF. The CDR3 bases are TGTGCCAGCAGTTACTCTAACGAGCAGTACTTC.

V usage is TRBV7-2 and J usage is TRBJ1-1; D may be TRBD1 (5 bases). Germline assignment: CDR1 SGHTA and CDR2 FQGNSA. The CDR3 has 14 residues. V shed 3 bases and J shed 3 bases, with 11 bases lying between them. Here the CDR3 DNA reads TGTGCCAGCAGCTTGTTTCGGGGGGACACTGAAGCTTTCTTT. The encoded protein is CASSLFRGDTEAFF. The whole variable domain, filled in from reference TRBV7-2 and TRBJ1-1, reads GAGVSQSPSNKVTEKGKDVELRCDPISGHTALYWYRQSLGQGLEFLIYFQGNSAPDKSGLPSDRFSAERTGGSVSTLTIQRTQQEDSAVYLCASSLFRGDTEAFFGQGTRLTVV.